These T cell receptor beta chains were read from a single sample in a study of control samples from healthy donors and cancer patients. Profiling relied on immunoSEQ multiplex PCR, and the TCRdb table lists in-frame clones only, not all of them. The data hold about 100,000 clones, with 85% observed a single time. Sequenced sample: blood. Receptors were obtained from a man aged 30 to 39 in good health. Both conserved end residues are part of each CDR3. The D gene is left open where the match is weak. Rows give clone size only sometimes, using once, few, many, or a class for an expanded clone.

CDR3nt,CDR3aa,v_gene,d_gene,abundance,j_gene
TGCAGCGTCCGACGCGACGAACGATCAGATACGCAGTATTTT,CSVRRDERSDTQYF,TRBV29-1,.,.,TRBJ2-3
TGTGCCAGCCGGGACAGGGGCAACACCGGGGAGCTGTTTTTT,CASRDRGNTGELFF,TRBV5-8,TRBD1,.,TRBJ2-2
TGTGCCAGCAGCCAGGGGGGCCAGGGGGGCTCCTACGAGCAGTACTTC,CASSQGGQGGSYEQYF,TRBV3-1/TRBV3-2,.,.,TRBJ2-7
TGTGCCAGCAGTGAACGTCTTAGGACGGCTAGCACAGATACGCAGTATTTT,CASSERLRTASTDTQYF,TRBV2,.,once,TRBJ2-3
TGTGCCAGCAGTTACAGCCTCCAAGAGACCCAGTACTTC,CASSYSLQETQYF,TRBV6-5,.,.,TRBJ2-5
TGCGCCAGCGACCTGGGACAGGGGGCAGCCCAAGCTTTCTTT,CASDLGQGAAQAFF,TRBV5-1,TRBD1,.,TRBJ1-1
TGTGCCAGCAGTTTCCTCGTGGCAGGGGACACCGGGGAGCTGTTTTTT,CASSFLVAGDTGELFF,TRBV27,.,.,TRBJ2-2
TGTGCCAGCAGCTGGTTACAGGGCTTGGCTGAAGCTTTCTTT,CASSWLQGLAEAFF,TRBV7-9,.,.,TRBJ1-1
TGTGCCAGCAGCTTGGTGGACAGGGGAGACACCGGGGAGCTGTTTTTT,CASSLVDRGDTGELFF,TRBV5-6,TRBD1,.,TRBJ2-2
TGTGCCAGTAGTATAGATTACGGACTAGACAGCTATGGCTACACCTTC,CASSIDYGLDSYGYTF,TRBV19,.,.,TRBJ1-2
TGTGCCAGCAGACCCATTAAGTGGAGCACAGATACGCAGTATTTT,CASRPIKWSTDTQYF,TRBV5-6,.,few,TRBJ2-3
TGTGCCAGTAGCCAACAGGGATGGGGCCAGCCCCAGCATTTT,CASSQQGWGQPQHF,TRBV19,.,.,TRBJ1-5
TGTGCCAGCAGCTTAAGTCCTCCGGAGACCCAGTACTTC,CASSLSPPETQYF,TRBV7-3,.,.,TRBJ2-5
TGTGCCAGCTCCCCCGGGACAGGGGATCAGCCCCAGCATTTT,CASSPGTGDQPQHF,TRBV18,TRBD1,.,TRBJ1-5
TGTGCCAGCAGCGTAGAAGGGAAAGGAACTAATGAAAAACTGTTTTTT,CASSVEGKGTNEKLFF,TRBV9,.,.,TRBJ1-4
TGTGCCAGCAAACAACCGGGACAAGGGGGAAAACTGTTTTTT,CASKQPGQGGKLFF,TRBV19,.,.,TRBJ1-4